This T cell receptor (beta chain) originates from a study of cytomegalovirus exposure and HLA in healthy donors. The study's findings and limits: In an earlier analysis, productive rearrangement rates for most beta V segments clustered near 87% or 30%. The classifier was said to identify cytomegalovirus status with high specificity and sensitivity. Presence/absence results assume similar sequencing depth per donor, which may not hold. Common viral pathogens seemed to be connected with several of the most significant clusters, according to a later analysis.

Comments on this clone: Its target is not known.

Primers: 60 Vbeta forward and 13 Jbeta reverse. Libraries were prepared by immunoSEQ multiplex PCR; TCRdb keeps only in-frame clonotypes and omits some of them. Recorded for this sample: over 30,000 clones. This CDR3 is built from 13 residues. Germline values: CDR1 LGHNA, CDR2 YSLEER. V dropped 1 base and J dropped 6 bases, with 7 bases sitting between them. The sequence derives from a man aged 35 to 55 in good health and CMV-seronegative. The sequenced sample was PBMCs. This chain connects TRBV4-3 to TRBJ1-5; D gene unclear. The CDR3 coding sequence is TGCGCCAGCAGCCAAGCACTCCGTCAGCCCCAGCATTTT. Translating gives CASSQALRQPQHF.